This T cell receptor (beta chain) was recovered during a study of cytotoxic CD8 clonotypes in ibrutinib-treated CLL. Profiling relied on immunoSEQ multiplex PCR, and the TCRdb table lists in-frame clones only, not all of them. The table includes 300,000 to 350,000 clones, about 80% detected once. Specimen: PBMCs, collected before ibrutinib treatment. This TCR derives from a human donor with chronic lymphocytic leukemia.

CDR3 bases: TGTGCCAGCAGCTTGTACGGGGGCTTCAATGAGCAGTTCTTC. Protein sequence: CASSLYGGFNEQFF. The V call is TRBV5-6, the J call TRBJ2-1, with D perhaps given as TRBD1 or TRBD2 (6 bases each). The CDR3 is 14 residues long. The ends were cut back, 1 base at V and 6 bases at J, with 11 bases in the middle. Germline CDR1 is SGHDT and CDR2 is YYEEEE.